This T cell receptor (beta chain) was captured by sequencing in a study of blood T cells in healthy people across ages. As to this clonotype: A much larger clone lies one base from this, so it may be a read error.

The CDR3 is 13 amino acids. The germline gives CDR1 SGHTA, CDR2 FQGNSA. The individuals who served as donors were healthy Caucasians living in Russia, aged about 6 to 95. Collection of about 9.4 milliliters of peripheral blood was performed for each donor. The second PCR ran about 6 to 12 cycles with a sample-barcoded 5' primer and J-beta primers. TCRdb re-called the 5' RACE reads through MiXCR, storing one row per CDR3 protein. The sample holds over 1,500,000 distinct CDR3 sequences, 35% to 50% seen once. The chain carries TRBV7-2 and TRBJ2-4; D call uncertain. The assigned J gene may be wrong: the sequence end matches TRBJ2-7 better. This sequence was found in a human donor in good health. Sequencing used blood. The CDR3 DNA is TGTGCCGGCAGCTTTAGGTCGACCTACGAGCAGTACTTC. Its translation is CAGSFRSTYEQYF.